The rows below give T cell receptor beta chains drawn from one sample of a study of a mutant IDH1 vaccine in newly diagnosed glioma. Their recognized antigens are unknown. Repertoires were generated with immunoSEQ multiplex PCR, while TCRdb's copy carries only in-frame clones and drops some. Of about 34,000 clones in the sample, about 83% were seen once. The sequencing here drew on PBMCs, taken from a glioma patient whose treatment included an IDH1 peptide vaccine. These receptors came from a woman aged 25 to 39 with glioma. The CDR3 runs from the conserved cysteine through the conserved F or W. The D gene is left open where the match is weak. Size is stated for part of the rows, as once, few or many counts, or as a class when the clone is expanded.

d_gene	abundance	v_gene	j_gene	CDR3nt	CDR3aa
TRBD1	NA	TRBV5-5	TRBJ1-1	TGTGCCAGCAGCTTGTACCCCTCCACCGGGACAGGGGACACTGAAGCTTTCTTT	CASSLYPSTGTGDTEAFF
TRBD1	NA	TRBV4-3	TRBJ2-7	TGCGCCAGCAGCCCCGGGACAGGGATCAACGAGCAGTACTTC	CASSPGTGINEQYF
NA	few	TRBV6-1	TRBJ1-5	TGTGCCAGCAGTGAGTCCGGAGGGGTTCAGCCCCAGCATTTT	CASSESGGVQPQHF
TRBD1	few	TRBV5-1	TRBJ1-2	TGCGCCAGCAGCTTGGATGGACAGGGGAGCGGCTACACCTTC	CASSLDGQGSGYTF
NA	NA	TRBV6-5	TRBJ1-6	TGTGCCAGCAGACAGGGCTCCTATAATTCACCCCTCCACTTT	CASRQGSYNSPLHF
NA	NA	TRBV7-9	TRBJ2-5	TGTGCCAGCAGGCGCGGAGGAGGAGGAGAGACCCAGTACTTC	CASRRGGGGETQYF
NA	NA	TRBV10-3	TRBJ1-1	TGTGCCATCCAGGGTCAGGGGAGCAACACTGAAGCTTTCTTT	CAIQGQGSNTEAFF
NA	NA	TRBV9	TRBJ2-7	TGTGCCAGCAGCGTAACGGACTCCCCCTACGAGCAGTACTTC	CASSVTDSPYEQYF
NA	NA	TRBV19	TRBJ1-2	TGTGCCAGTAGTATCAGGGGCAGAGACTATGGCTACACCTTC	CASSIRGRDYGYTF
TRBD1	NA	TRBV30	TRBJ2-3	TGTGCCTGGAGTGGGACAGGTACAGATACGCAGTATTTT	CAWSGTGTDTQYF
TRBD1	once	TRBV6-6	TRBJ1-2	TGTGCCAGCAGTCGGGACAGACTGGGTGGCTACACCTTC	CASSRDRLGGYTF
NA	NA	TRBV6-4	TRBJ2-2	TGTGCCAGCAGTGACGAGGGGGGAAACACCGGGGAGCTGTTTTTT	CASSDEGGNTGELFF
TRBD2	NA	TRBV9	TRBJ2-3	TGTGCCAGCAGCCCCGGGACTAGCCCAGATACGCAGTATTTT	CASSPGTSPDTQYF
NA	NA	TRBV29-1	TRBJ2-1	TGCAGCGTTCTAGGGGTTGAGCAGTTCTTC	CSVLGVEQFF
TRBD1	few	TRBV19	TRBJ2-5	TGTGCCAGTAGTTATTCGACGCAGGGGGCGCACGAGACCCAGTACTTC	CASSYSTQGAHETQYF
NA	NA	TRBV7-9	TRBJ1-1	TGTGCCAGCAGCCTACTAGGGGGGGCCCACACTGAAGCTTTCTTT	CASSLLGGAHTEAFF
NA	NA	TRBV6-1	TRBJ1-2	TGTGCCGTGAAGTGGGGGATTAGTGGCTACACCTTC	CAVKWGISGYTF
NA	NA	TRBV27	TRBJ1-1	TGTGCCAGCAGTCCTCAGAACACTGAAGCTTTCTTT	CASSPQNTEAFF
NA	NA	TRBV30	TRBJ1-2	TGTGCCTGGAGCCCACCGGGCCCAGAAGCGGGCTACACCTTC	CAWSPPGPEAGYTF
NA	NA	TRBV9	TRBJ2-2	TGTGCCAGCAGCGTCCCAAGCACCGGGGAGCTGTTTTTT	CASSVPSTGELFF
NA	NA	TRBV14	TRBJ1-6	TGTGCCAGCAGCCGAAGCTCCTATAATTCACCCCTCCACTTT	CASSRSSYNSPLHF
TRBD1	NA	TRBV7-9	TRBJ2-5	TGTGCCAGCAGCACGGACAGGGGTGGAGAGACCCAGTACTTC	CASSTDRGGETQYF
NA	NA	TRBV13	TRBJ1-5	TGTGCCAGCAGCTTAGGGGGGGTTCAGCCCCAGCATTTT	CASSLGGVQPQHF
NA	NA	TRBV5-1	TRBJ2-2	TGCGCCAGCAGTTCGCTGGACCACGACACCGGGGAGCTGTTTTTT	CASSSLDHDTGELFF
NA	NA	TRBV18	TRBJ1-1	TGTGCCAGCTCAATCGGGGTAGACACTGAAGCTTTCTTT	CASSIGVDTEAFF
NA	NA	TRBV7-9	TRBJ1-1	TGTGCCAGCAGCTTACCCGGGACACCCAACACTGAAGCTTTCTTT	CASSLPGTPNTEAFF
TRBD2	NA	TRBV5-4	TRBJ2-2	TGTGCCAGCAGCCCCCGACTCGCGGGGGGGTATGGCGGGGAGCTGTTTTTT	CASSPRLAGGYGGELFF
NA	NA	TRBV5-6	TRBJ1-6	TGTGCCAGCAGCTTGGGGACCCTGAATTCACCCCTCCACTTT	CASSLGTLNSPLHF
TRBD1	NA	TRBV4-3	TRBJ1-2	TGCGCCAGCAGCCAAGGGCAAACTGGGACAGGATATGGCTACACCTTC	CASSQGQTGTGYGYTF
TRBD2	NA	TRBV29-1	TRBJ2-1	TGCAGCGTTGCGGGACCAATAGCGGGGATCTCCTACAATGAGCAGTTCTTC	CSVAGPIAGISYNEQFF
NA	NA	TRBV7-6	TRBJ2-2	TGTGCCAGCAGCCTAGTGGGGGGCGCATTCCGAAACACCGGGGAGCTGTTTTTT	CASSLVGGAFRNTGELFF
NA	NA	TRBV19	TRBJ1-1	TGTGCCAGTAGTATCCCCTTTATAGGGGGACACACTGAAGCTTTCTTT	CASSIPFIGGHTEAFF
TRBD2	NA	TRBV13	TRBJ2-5	TGTGCCAGCAGTCCGTATGGCGGGGGGGCCGCCCAAGAGACCCAGTACTTC	CASSPYGGGAAQETQYF
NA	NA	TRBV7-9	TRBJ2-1	TGTGCCAGCACGATGCTGGGTGAGCAGTTCTTC	CASTMLGEQFF
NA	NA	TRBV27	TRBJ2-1	TGTGCCAGCAGTCCGGCGGGGTATGAGCAGTTCTTC	CASSPAGYEQFF
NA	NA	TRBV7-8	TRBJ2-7	TGTGCCAGCAGCTTAGGGCGGGGGCAGGACGAGCAGTACTTC	CASSLGRGQDEQYF
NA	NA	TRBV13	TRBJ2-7	TGTGCCAGCAGCTTAGGAGGGGACTCCTACGAGCAGTACTTC	CASSLGGDSYEQYF
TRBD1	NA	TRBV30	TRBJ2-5	TGTGCCTGGAGTCTGGGAGGGGGACAGGGGGTAGAGACCCAGTACTTC	CAWSLGGGQGVETQYF
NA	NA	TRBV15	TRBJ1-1	TGTGCCACCAGCAGAGATTCGCAGGGAAACGCTTTCTTT	CATSRDSQGNAFF
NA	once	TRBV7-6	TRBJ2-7	TGTGCCAGCAGCTTAGAGTCAGGGGCGGGCTACGAGCAGTACTTC	CASSLESGAGYEQYF
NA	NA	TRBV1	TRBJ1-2	TGCACCAGCAGCCAAGAAACCCGGACAGGGAGTGGCTACACCTTC	CTSSQETRTGSGYTF
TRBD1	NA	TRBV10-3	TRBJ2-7	TGTGCCATCAGTGAGTGGGACAGGCCCTACGAGCAGTACTTC	CAISEWDRPYEQYF
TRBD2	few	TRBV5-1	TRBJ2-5	TGCGCCAGCAGCTCCTTAGGACTAGCGGGGGGGCCGGAGACCCAGTACTTC	CASSSLGLAGGPETQYF
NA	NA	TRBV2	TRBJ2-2	TGTGCCAGCAGTGAGGGAGTGAGCGGGGAGCTGTTTTTT	CASSEGVSGELFF